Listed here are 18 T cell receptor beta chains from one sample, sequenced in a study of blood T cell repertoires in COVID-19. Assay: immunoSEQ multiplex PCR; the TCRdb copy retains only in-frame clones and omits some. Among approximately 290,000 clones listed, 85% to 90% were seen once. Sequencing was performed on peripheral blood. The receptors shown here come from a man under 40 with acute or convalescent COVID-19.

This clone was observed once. CDR3 sequence: CASSYAITGGEFF. The CDR3 DNA reads as TGTGCCAGCAGTTACGCTATCACGGGGGGGGAGTTCTTC. V is TRBV6-2 or TRBV6-3 and J is TRBJ2-1; 8 nucleotides match TRBD2. The CDR3 totals 13 residues. Germline CDR1 reads MNHEY; CDR2 reads SVGEGT. Germline trimming cut 2 bases from V and 14 bases from J; bases unmatched to any gene: 8.

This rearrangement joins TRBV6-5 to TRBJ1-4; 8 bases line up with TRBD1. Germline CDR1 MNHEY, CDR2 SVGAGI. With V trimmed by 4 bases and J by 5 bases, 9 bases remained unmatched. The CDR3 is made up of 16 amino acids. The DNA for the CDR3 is TGTGCCAGCAGTTCCCAAGGACAGGGATCCAATGAAAAACTGTTTTTT. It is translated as CASSSQGQGSNEKLFF.

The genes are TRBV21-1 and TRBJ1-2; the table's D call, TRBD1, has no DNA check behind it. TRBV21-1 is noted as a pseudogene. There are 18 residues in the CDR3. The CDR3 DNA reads TGTGCCAGCAGCGAAAGGAAAGGTATCAGGGAAACAGTAGTAGGCTACACCTTC. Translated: CASSERKGIRETVVGYTF.

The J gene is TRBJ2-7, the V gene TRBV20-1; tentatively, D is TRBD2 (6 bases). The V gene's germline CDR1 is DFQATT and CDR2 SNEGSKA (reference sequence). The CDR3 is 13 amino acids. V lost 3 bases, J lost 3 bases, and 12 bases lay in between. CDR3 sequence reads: CSASKAGIYEQYF. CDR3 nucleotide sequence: TGCAGTGCTAGTAAAGCGGGTATCTACGAGCAGTACTTC.

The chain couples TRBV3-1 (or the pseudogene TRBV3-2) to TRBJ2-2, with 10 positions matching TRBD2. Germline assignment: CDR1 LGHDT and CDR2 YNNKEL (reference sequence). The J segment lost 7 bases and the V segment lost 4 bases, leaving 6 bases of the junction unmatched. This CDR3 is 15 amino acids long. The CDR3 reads CASSPSGGQFGELFF. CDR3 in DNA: TGTGCCAGCAGCCCTAGCGGGGGCCAATTCGGGGAGCTGTTTTTT.

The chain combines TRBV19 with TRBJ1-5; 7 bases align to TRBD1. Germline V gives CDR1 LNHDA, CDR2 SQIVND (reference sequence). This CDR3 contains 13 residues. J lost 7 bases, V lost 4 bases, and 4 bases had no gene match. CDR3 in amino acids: CASSRQGGQPQHF. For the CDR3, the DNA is TGTGCCAGTAGTAGACAGGGCGGACAGCCCCAGCATTTT. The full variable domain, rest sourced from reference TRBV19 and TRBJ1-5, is DGGITQSPKYLFRKEGQNVTLSCEQNLNHDAMYWYRQDPGQGLRLIYYSQIVNDFQKGDIAEGYSVSREKKESFPLTVTSAQKNPTAFYLCASSRQGGQPQHFGDGTRLSIL.

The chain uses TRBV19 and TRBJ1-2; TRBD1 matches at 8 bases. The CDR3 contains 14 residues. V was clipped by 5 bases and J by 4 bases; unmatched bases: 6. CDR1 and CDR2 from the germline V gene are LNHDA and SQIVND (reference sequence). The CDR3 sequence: CASSPQGAGYGYTF. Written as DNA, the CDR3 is TGTGCCAGTAGTCCCCAGGGGGCCGGCTATGGCTACACCTTC.

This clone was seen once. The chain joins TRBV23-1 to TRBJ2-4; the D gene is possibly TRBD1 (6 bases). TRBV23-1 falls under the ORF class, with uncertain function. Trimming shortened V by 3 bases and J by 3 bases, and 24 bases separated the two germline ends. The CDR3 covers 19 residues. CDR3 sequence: CASSHSLDTGHWVKNIQYF. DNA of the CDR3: TGCGCCAGCAGTCATTCTCTGGATACAGGGCATTGGGTCAAAAACATTCAGTACTTC.

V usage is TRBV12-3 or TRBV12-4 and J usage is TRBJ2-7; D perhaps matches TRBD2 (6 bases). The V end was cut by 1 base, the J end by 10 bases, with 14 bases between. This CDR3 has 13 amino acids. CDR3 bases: TGTGCCAGCAGTTTAGGGGCGGGATATCATCAGTACTTC. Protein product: CASSLGAGYHQYF.

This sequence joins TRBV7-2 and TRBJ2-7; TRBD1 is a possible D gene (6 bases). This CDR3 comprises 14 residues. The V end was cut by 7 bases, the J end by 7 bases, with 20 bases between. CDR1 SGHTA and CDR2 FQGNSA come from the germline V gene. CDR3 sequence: CASTSYLRTEEQYF. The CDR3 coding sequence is TGTGCCAGCACCTCTTACCTAAGGACAGAGGAGCAGTACTTC. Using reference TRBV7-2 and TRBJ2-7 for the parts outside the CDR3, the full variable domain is GAGVSQSPSNKVTEKGKDVELRCDPISGHTALYWYRQSLGQGLEFLIYFQGNSAPDKSGLPSDRFSAERTGGSVSTLTIQRTQQEDSAVYLCASTSYLRTEEQYFGPGTRLTVT.

As DNA, the CDR3 is TGTGCCAGCAGCCAAACGGGGACAGGACCCACCGGGGAGCTGTTTTTT. Translating gives CASSQTGTGPTGELFF. The chain uses TRBV4-2 and TRBJ2-2; 8 nucleotides match TRBD1. The germline V gene encodes CDR1 LGHNA and CDR2 YNFKEQ. J lost 4 bases, V lost 2 bases, and 6 bases had no gene match. CDR3 size: 16 residues.

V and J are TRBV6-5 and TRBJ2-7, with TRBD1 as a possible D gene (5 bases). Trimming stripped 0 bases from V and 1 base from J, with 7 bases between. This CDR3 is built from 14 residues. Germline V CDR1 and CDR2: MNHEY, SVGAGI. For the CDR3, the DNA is TGTGCCAGCAGTTACTCTGACAGTTCCTACGAGCAGTACTTC. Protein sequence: CASSYSDSSYEQYF.

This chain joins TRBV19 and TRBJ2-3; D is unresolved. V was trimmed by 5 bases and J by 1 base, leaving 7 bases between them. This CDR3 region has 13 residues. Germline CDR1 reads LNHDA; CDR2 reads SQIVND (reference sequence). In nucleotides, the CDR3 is TGTGCCAGTAGTCCCCCGGGCACAGATACGCAGTATTTT. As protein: CASSPPGTDTQYF.

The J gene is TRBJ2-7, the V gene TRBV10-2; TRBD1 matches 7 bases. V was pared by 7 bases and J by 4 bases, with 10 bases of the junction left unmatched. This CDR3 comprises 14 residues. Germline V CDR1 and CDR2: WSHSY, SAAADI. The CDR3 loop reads CASTEGQRRYEQYF. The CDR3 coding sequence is TGCGCCAGCACCGAGGGACAGAGAAGGTACGAGCAGTACTTC.

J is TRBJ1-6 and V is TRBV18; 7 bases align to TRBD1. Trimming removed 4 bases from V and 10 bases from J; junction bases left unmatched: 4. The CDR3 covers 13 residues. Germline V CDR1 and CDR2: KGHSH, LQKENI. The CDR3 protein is CASSLGTESPLHF. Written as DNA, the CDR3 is TGTGCCAGCTCACTAGGGACAGAGTCACCCCTCCACTTT.

CDR3 protein: CASSIGIEETQYF. CDR3 bases: TGTGCCAGTAGTATCGGGATAGAAGAGACCCAGTACTTC. This chain connects TRBV19 to TRBJ2-5, with TRBD2 as a possible D gene (5 bases). Per the germline V gene, CDR1 is LNHDA and CDR2 is SQIVND (reference sequence). The CDR3 sequence is 13 residues long. V shed 3 bases and J shed 3 bases, with 8 bases lying between them.

This CDR3 is CASSAQPGTFYEQYF. CDR3 bases: TGTGCCAGCAGCGCGCAACCCGGGACTTTCTACGAGCAGTACTTC. The chain is built from TRBV7-3 and TRBJ2-7, with a weak D call TRBD2 (6 bases). The V gene lost 5 bases and the J gene lost 3 bases, with 17 bases spanning the gap. The CDR3 has 15 residues. From germline, CDR1 is SGHTA and CDR2 FQGTGA.

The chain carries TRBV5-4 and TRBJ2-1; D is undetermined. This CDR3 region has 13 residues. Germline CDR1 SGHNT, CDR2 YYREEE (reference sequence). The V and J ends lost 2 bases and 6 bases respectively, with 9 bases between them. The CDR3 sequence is CASSFVTRNEQFF. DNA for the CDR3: TGTGCCAGCAGCTTCGTAACACGCAATGAGCAGTTCTTC.